This T cell receptor (beta chain) was recovered during a study of blood T cell repertoires in COVID-19. Study details: Donors in the United States, Italy and Spain gave samples during acute or convalescent COVID-19. The analysed material was cDNA or gDNA that came from T cells, B-cell-depleted T cells, or PBMCs.

With 2 bases clipped from V and 7 bases from J, the junction kept 4 bases outside the gene matches. The CDR3 consists of 15 residues. Germline loops: CDR1 SGHNT, CDR2 YYREEE (reference sequence). In the authors' methods: Estimation of nucleated cell counts relied on the amplification of reference gene primers. Sequencing was performed with immunoSEQ multiplex PCR; in TCRdb, only in-frame clones are kept and a portion is missing. D and trimming come from the DNA, and the V and J calls and clone size come from that table. Of fewer than 150,000 clones listed, 75% to 90% are singletons. The receptor was derived from a woman aged 40 to 50 with acute or convalescent COVID-19. V and J are TRBV5-4 and TRBJ2-1; 12 bases are a match to TRBD2. The sample comprised peripheral blood. CDR3 DNA sequence: TGTGCCAGCAGCTTAACCACTAGCGGGGGGAATGAGCAGTTCTTC. This sequence encodes CASSLTTSGGNEQFF.